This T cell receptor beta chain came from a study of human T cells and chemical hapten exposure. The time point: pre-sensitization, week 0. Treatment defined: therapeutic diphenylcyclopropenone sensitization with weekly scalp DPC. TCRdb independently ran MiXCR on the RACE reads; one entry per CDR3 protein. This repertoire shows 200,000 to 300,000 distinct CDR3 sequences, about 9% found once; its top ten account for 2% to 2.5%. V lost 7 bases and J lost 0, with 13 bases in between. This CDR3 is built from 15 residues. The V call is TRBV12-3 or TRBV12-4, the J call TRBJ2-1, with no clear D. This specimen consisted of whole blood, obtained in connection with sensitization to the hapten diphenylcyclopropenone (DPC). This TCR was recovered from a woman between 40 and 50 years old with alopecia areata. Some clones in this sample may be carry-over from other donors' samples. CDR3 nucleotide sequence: TGTGCCAGCATTATAGGCCGGAGCTCCTACAATGAGCAGTTCTTC. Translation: CASIIGRSSYNEQFF.